This T cell receptor beta chain derives from a study of T cells in Graves' hyperthyroidism and ophthalmopathy. Study-level findings and limits: It was a median 6.5 months before onset that the model predicted ophthalmopathy. Peripheral blood also featured most of the thyroid clonotypes expanded above 0.001.

Between the trimmed V and J ends, which lost 4 bases and 0 bases, there was a span of 7 bases. The CDR3 extends over 14 amino acids. Germline loops: CDR1 MNHNS, CDR2 SASEGT. In the case of this clonotype: Its antigen remains unidentified.

PBMCs stemmed from about 9.5 ml fresh peripheral blood. The investigators amplified TCR beta CDR3 regions from RNA transcripts. Primed by the HTBI set, a first-round RT-PCR was run on the TCR CDR3. Each CDR3 protein is one row after TCRdb ran MiXCR on the multiplex PCR reads. The sample holds approximately 610,000 distinct CDR3 sequences, over 12% seen once. The clonotype was recovered from a woman aged 40 to 50 with Graves' ophthalmopathy. The chain employs TRBV6-1 and TRBJ1-5; D is unclear. Sequencing was performed on blood. The CDR3 protein is CASSAVYSNQPQHF. The CDR3 DNA follows: TGTGCCAGCAGTGCCGTCTATAGCAATCAGCCCCAGCATTTT.